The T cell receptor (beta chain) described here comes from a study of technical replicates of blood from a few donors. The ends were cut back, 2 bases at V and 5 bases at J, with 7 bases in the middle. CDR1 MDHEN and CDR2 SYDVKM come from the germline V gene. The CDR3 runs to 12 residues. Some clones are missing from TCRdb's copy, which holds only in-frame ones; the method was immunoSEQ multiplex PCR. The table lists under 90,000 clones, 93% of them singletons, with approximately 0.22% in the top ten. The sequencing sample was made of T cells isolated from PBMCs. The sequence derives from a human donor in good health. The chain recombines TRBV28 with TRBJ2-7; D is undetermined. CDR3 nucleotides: TGTGCCAGCAGTTTACGGTCCCACGAGCAGTACTTC. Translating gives CASSLRSHEQYF.